This T cell receptor (beta chain) was retrieved from a study of blood T cell repertoires in COVID-19. About the study: The origin of the acute and convalescent COVID-19 samples was the United States, Italy and Spain. The analysed material was cDNA or gDNA that came from T cells, B-cell-depleted T cells, or PBMCs.

V was trimmed by 4 bases and J by 2 bases, leaving 12 bases between them. CDR1 is SEHNR and CDR2 is FQNEAQ in the germline V gene (reference sequence). This CDR3 spans 14 amino acids. In this sample, this clone turned up once. Authors' data handling: Counts of nucleated cells, estimated from reference gene primer amplification, were obtained. Some clones are missing from TCRdb's copy, which holds only in-frame ones; the method was immunoSEQ multiplex PCR. That table gives V, J and clone size, and the DNA gave D and trimming. The sample includes a few hundred thousand clones, roughly 84% of them seen just once.

The rearrangement links TRBV7-9 to TRBJ2-7, with D tentatively TRBD2 (7 bases). The sequencing input was peripheral blood. The receptor's source is a man in his forties or fifties who had recovered from COVID-19. The CDR3 protein is CASSSGGRPYEQYF. DNA of the CDR3: TGTGCCAGCAGCTCGGGGGGCAGGCCCTACGAGCAGTACTTC.